Listed here are 26 T cell receptor beta chains from one sample, sequenced in a study of cytomegalovirus exposure and HLA in healthy donors. Primers: 60 Vbeta forward and 13 Jbeta reverse. Clones were read by immunoSEQ multiplex PCR, and TCRdb kept only the in-frame ones, dropping some. The top ten clones hold 6.5% of a sample with 150,000 to 200,000 clones, 82% of them seen once. Sample: PBMCs. All receptors come from a woman in her 50s in good health and CMV-seropositive.

The chain's CDR3 is CASRPSGTRSETQYF. Written as DNA, the CDR3 is TGTGCCAGCCGACCTTCCGGGACTAGAAGCGAGACCCAGTACTTC. The chain uses TRBV19 and TRBJ2-5, with 8 positions matching TRBD2. The CDR3 has 15 residues. Trimming took 9 bases from V and 5 from J; bases not matched to a gene: 14. The germline V gene encodes CDR1 LNHDA and CDR2 SQIVND (reference sequence).

This chain links TRBV6-5 with TRBJ2-2; 9 nucleotides agree with TRBD2. J lost 9 bases, V lost 2 bases, and 7 bases had no gene match. Germline V gene lookup returns CDR1 MNHEY and CDR2 SVGAGI. The length of the CDR3 is 15 residues. For the CDR3, the DNA is TGTGCCAGCAGTTACGGGGCGGGGGGGCAGTGGGAGCTGTTTTTT. As protein: CASSYGAGGQWELFF.

The rearrangement links TRBV29-1 to TRBJ2-5; possibly TRBD2 for D (6 bases). Germline V gene data show CDR1 as SQVTM and CDR2 as ANQGSEA. CDR3 length: 13 amino acids. Between the trimmed V and J ends, which lost 2 bases and 4 bases, there was a span of 11 bases. CDR3 sequence (DNA): TGCAGCGTTGAAACGGGGGTCCCAGAGACCCAGTACTTC. The encoded protein is CSVETGVPETQYF. The whole variable domain, remainder taken from reference TRBV29-1 and TRBJ2-5, is SAVISQKPSRDICQRGTSLTIQCQVDSQVTMMFWYRQQPGQSLTLIATANQGSEATYESGFVIDKFPISRPNLTFSTLTVSNMSPEDSSIYLCSVETGVPETQYFGPGTRLLVL.

The V gene is TRBV19, the J gene TRBJ2-7; possible D gene TRBD2, 6 bases. The CDR3 has 15 amino acids. The V gene's germline CDR1 is LNHDA and CDR2 SQIVND (reference sequence). Trimming removed 5 bases at V and 3 bases at J, with 17 bases between. The CDR3 DNA sequence: TGTGCCAGTAGTCCCATCGCGGGACTTGGCTACGAGCAGTACTTC. It encodes CASSPIAGLGYEQYF.

In this sample, this clone turned up many times. The rearrangement uses TRBV13 and TRBJ2-7; maybe TRBD1 (6 bases). CDR3 length equals 13 residues. CDR1 PRHDT and CDR2 FYEKMQ come from the germline V gene (reference sequence). The V and J ends lost 5 bases and 3 bases respectively, with 11 bases between them. In DNA form, the CDR3 reads TGTGCCAGCAGCGGGGACACCTTCTACGAGCAGTACTTC. This translates into CASSGDTFYEQYF.

The rearrangement links TRBV28 to TRBJ2-3; 8 nucleotides line up with TRBD2. Trimming cost V 9 bases and J 5 bases; bases outside gene matches: 10. The CDR3 spans 14 residues. Germline values: CDR1 MDHEN, CDR2 SYDVKM. CDR3: CASAGGGSLDTQYF. CDR3 nucleotides: TGTGCCAGTGCCGGGGGGGGGTCGTTAGATACGCAGTATTTT.

The chain is built from TRBV7-8 and TRBJ2-5, with 9 bases matching TRBD1. The J call is doubtful: the DNA matches TRBJ2-7 better. CDR3 length: 13 residues. Germline V lookup: CDR1 SGHVS, CDR2 FQNEAQ. The CDR3 nucleotides are TGTGCCAGCTGGCCGGGACAGGGTAACGAGCAGTACTTC. Translated: CASWPGQGNEQYF.

This clone was detected a few times. The chain has TRBV28 and TRBJ2-7; 10 nucleotides align to TRBD2. Germline CDR1 and CDR2: MDHEN and SYDVKM. The CDR3 length is 16 residues. The V gene end was trimmed by 3 bases and the J gene end by 1 base; junction bases not matched to a gene: 6. The CDR3 loop is CASSFLRTSGSYEQYF. The CDR3 coding sequence is TGTGCCAGCAGTTTTCTTCGGACTAGCGGATCCTACGAGCAGTACTTC.

The chain has TRBV5-1 and TRBJ2-7; 13 bases line up with TRBD2. Germline values: CDR1 SGHRS, CDR2 YFSETQ. This CDR3 spans 15 amino acids. V shed 3 bases, J shed 2 bases, and the junction held 2 bases outside the gene matches. The CDR3 sequence: CASSSGTSGAYEQYF. Written as DNA, the CDR3 is TGCGCCAGCAGCTCCGGGACTAGCGGGGCCTACGAGCAGTACTTC.

The chain joins TRBV6-4 to TRBJ2-7, with D unclear. The CDR3 runs 12 residues. V dropped 7 bases and J dropped 2 bases, with 9 bases sitting between them. Germline CDR1 reads MRHNA; CDR2 reads SNTAGT. CDR3 in amino acids: CASISSPYEQYF. The DNA for the CDR3 is TGTGCCAGCATTTCTAGTCCCTACGAGCAGTACTTC.

The V and J genes are TRBV6-1 and TRBJ2-2; possible D gene TRBD1, 5 bases. The V gene's germline CDR1 is MNHNS and CDR2 SASEGT. Between the trimmed V and J ends, which lost 7 bases and 4 bases, there was a span of 19 bases. This CDR3 spans 16 amino acids. DNA of the CDR3: TGTGCCAGCAATGACCGGCAGGGAAGTATCACCGGGGAGCTGTTTTTT. Amino acids: CASNDRQGSITGELFF.

The chain couples TRBV4-1 to TRBJ2-3, with 8 bases aligning to TRBD2. CDR3 length equals 17 residues. CDR1 is MGHRA and CDR2 is YSYEKL in the germline V gene. V dropped 2 bases and J dropped 4; count of bases not matched to a gene: 11. The DNA of the CDR3 is TGCGCCAGCAGCCAACTCTTTACTAGCGGTGGACCAGATACGCAGTATTTT. Translation gives CASSQLFTSGGPDTQYF.

The genes are TRBV7-9 and TRBJ1-2, with D unclear. Trimming took 3 bases from V and 4 from J, leaving 12 bases between them. CDR3 length: 14 amino acids. The V gene's germline CDR1 is SEHNR and CDR2 FQNEAQ (reference sequence). CDR3 region: CASSFTGESYGYTF. Written as DNA, the CDR3 is TGTGCCAGCAGCTTCACGGGAGAGAGCTATGGCTACACCTTC.

The gene calls are TRBV28 and TRBJ2-1; 9 bases are a match to TRBD1. There are 15 residues in the CDR3. The J segment lost 6 bases and the V segment lost 6 bases, leaving 9 bases of the junction unmatched. From germline, CDR1 is MDHEN and CDR2 SYDVKM. CDR3 protein: CASSVIQGAGNEQFF. The CDR3, as DNA: TGTGCCAGCAGCGTGATACAGGGGGCTGGCAATGAGCAGTTCTTC.

The V gene is TRBV29-1, the J gene TRBJ2-3; TRBD2 agrees at 10 bases. The trim removed 6 bases at V and 1 base at J, leaving 4 bases unmatched. The CDR3 covers 14 residues. Germline CDR1 is SQVTM and CDR2 is ANQGSEA. CDR3 in amino acids: CSVAGTSGTDTQYF. For the CDR3, the DNA is TGCAGCGTGGCCGGGACTAGCGGCACAGATACGCAGTATTTT.

The chain uses TRBV27 and TRBJ2-2; TRBD2 might be the D (7 bases). Germline loops: CDR1 MNHEY, CDR2 SMNVEV (reference sequence). The CDR3 sequence is 16 residues long. Trimming took off 7 bases at V and 5 bases at J, with 20 bases between the two ends. The chain's CDR3 is CASIYGGLAVTGELFF. The CDR3, as DNA: TGTGCCAGCATCTATGGGGGGCTAGCGGTGACCGGGGAGCTGTTTTTT.

CDR3 sequence (DNA): TGCAGTGCAGACTTCAGCGGGAGCCAGTACTTC. Its protein product is CSADFSGSQYF. The gene calls are TRBV20-1 and TRBJ2-5; 8 positions match TRBD2. CDR3 size: 11 residues. The trim removed 6 bases at V and 10 bases at J, leaving 7 bases unmatched. Germline V gene sequence: CDR1 DFQATT, CDR2 SNEGSKA (reference sequence).

The V call is TRBV18, the J call TRBJ1-3; no definite D call. V gave up 4 bases and J gave up 0 bases, with 7 bases separating them. This CDR3 has 14 amino acids. Germline loops: CDR1 KGHSH, CDR2 LQKENI. The CDR3 region has the DNA TGTGCCAGCTCACATGACAACTCTGGAAACACCATATATTTT. Protein: CASSHDNSGNTIYF.

Only a few counts were recorded for this clone. The chain recombines TRBV5-4 with TRBJ2-5, with TRBD1 matching 8 bases. V lost 3 bases, J lost 6 bases, and 4 bases stayed unmatched. The CDR3 spans 13 residues. CDR1 and CDR2 from the germline V gene are SGHNT and YYREEE (reference sequence). Here the CDR3 reads CASSSDRAKTQYF. The CDR3 bases are TGTGCCAGCAGCTCGGACAGGGCCAAGACCCAGTACTTC.

As concerns this clone: The junction departs from germline at one end; a sequencing error may be responsible. This chain links TRBV18 with TRBJ2-4, with TRBD1 matching 10 bases. The CDR3 length is 17 residues. Germline V gene lookup returns CDR1 KGHSH and CDR2 LQKENI. The CDR3, as DNA: TGTGCCAGCTCACCACTTCCCCGGGGACAGGGGAAAAACAGTCAGTACTTC. Translating gives CASSPLPRGQGKNSQYF.

This rearrangement joins TRBV19 to TRBJ1-4; D is ambiguous. Germline values: CDR1 LNHDA, CDR2 SQIVND (reference sequence). The germline V and J ends were trimmed by 3 bases and 6 bases, with 17 bases remaining between them. This CDR3 region has 16 residues. CDR3 DNA: TGTGCCAGTAGTATTCTCACAGCTGGAAGAGATGAAAAACTGTTTTTT. Protein sequence: CASSILTAGRDEKLFF.

The CDR3 nucleotides read TGCGCCAGCAAAAGTGGCTACACCGGGGAGCTGTTTTTT. This gives the protein CASKSGYTGELFF. J is TRBJ2-2 and V is TRBV5-1; no clear D gene. Germline V gives CDR1 SGHRS, CDR2 YFSETQ. The CDR3 loop spans 13 amino acids. V shed 6 bases and J shed 3 bases, with 9 bases lying between them. Combining the CDR3 with reference TRBV5-1 and TRBJ2-2 gives the whole variable domain KAGVTQTPRYLIKTRGQQVTLSCSPISGHRSVSWYQQTPGQGLQFLFEYFSETQRNKGNFPGRFSGRQFSNSRSEMNVSTLELGDSALYLCASKSGYTGELFFGEGSRLTVL.

Here the CDR3 DNA reads TGTGCCAGCAGTGCAAGGCAGGATAGCTCCTACGAGCAGTACTTC. Protein product: CASSARQDSSYEQYF. This chain joins TRBV25-1 and TRBJ2-7; D not certain. The V gene's germline CDR1 is MGHDK and CDR2 SYGVNS. The CDR3 totals 15 residues. The germline V and J ends were trimmed by 4 bases and 0 bases, with 13 bases remaining between them.

The V gene is TRBV20-1, the J gene TRBJ2-5; 7 bases line up with TRBD1. Germline V gene lookup returns CDR1 DFQATT and CDR2 SNEGSKA (reference sequence). The CDR3 spans 9 residues. In nucleotides, the CDR3 is TGCAGACCAGGGGGGACCCAGTACTTC. As protein: CRPGGTQYF.

For this clone: A much larger clone sits a single nucleotide away, making a read error possible. The V gene is TRBV4-2, the J gene TRBJ2-7; D call uncertain. Trimming cost V 5 bases and J 2 bases, with 19 bases left between them. Germline V gene lookup returns CDR1 LGHNA and CDR2 YNFKEQ. The CDR3 runs to 16 residues. This CDR3 is CASSLEFDIRPYEQYF. In DNA, the CDR3 is TGTGCCAGCAGCTTAGAATTCGACATTCGTCCCTACGAGCAGTACTTC.

This clone turned up a few times. The V call is TRBV7-9, the J call TRBJ2-5; 9 nucleotides match TRBD2. The CDR3 is 15 amino acids. Trimming removed 5 bases from V and 6 bases from J; junction bases left unmatched: 10. CDR1 and CDR2 (germline): SEHNR, FQNEAQ (reference sequence). The CDR3 region has the DNA TGTGCCAGCAGCCGAATAGCGGGAGCAGTAAAGACCCAGTACTTC. This sequence encodes CASSRIAGAVKTQYF.